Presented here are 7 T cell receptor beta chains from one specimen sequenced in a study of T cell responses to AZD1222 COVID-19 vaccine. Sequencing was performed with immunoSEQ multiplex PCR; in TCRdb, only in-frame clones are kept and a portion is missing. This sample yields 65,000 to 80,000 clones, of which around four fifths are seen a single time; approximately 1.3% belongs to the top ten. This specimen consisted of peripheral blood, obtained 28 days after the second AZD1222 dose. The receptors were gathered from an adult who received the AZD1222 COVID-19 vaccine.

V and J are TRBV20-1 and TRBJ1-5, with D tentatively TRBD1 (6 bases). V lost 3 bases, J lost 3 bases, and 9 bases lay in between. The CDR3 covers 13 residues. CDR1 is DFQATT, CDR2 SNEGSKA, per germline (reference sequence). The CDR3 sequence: CSASRGDNQPQHF. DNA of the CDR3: TGCAGTGCTAGTAGGGGGGACAATCAGCCCCAGCATTTT.

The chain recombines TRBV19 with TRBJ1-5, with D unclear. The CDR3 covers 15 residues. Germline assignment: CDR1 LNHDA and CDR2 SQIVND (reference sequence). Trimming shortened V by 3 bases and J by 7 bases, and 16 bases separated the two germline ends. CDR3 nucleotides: TGTGCCAGTAGTATCATCGGAGAGGGTCGACAGCCCCAGCATTTT. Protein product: CASSIIGEGRQPQHF. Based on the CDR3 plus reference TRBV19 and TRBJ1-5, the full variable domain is DGGITQSPKYLFRKEGQNVTLSCEQNLNHDAMYWYRQDPGQGLRLIYYSQIVNDFQKGDIAEGYSVSREKKESFPLTVTSAQKNPTAFYLCASSIIGEGRQPQHFGDGTRLSIL.

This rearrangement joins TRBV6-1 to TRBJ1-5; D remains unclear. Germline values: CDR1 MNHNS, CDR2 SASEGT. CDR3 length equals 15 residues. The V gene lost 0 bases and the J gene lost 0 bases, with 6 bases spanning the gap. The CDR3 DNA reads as TGTGCCAGCAGTGAAGCCTTAGGTAGCAATCAGCCCCAGCATTTT. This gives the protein CASSEALGSNQPQHF.

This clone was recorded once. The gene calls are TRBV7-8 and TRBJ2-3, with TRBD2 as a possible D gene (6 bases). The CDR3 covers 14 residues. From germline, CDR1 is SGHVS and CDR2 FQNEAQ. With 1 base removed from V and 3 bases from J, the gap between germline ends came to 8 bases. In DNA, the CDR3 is TGTGCCAGCAGCTTAGATGGGAGGACAGATACGCAGTATTTT. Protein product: CASSLDGRTDTQYF.

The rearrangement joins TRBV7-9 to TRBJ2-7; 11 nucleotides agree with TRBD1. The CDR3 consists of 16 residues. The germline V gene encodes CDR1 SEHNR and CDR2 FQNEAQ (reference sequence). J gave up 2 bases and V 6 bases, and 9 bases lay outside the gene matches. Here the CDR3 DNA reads TGTGCCAGCAGTTCGAGCGGGACAGGGGGACCCTACGAGCAGTACTTC. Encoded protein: CASSSSGTGGPYEQYF.

The CDR3 sequence is CASSTRPGEQFF. The CDR3 DNA reads as TGTGCCAGCAGTACCCGCCCGGGGGAGCAGTTCTTC. V gene TRBV28 combines with J gene TRBJ2-1; tentatively, D is TRBD2 (5 bases). V was cut by 5 bases and J by 10 bases, with 12 bases left in between. The germline V gene has CDR1 MDHEN and CDR2 SYDVKM. There are 12 residues in the CDR3.

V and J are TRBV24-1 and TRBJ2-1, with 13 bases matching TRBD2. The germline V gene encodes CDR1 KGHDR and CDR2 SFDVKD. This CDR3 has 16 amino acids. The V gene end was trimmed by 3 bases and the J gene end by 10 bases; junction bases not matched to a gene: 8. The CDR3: CATSDPGTSGIREQFF. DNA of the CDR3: TGTGCCACCAGTGATCCGGGGACTAGCGGGATAAGGGAGCAGTTCTTC.